This TCR beta chain was recorded in a study of yellow fever vaccine responses in identical twins. The CDR3 has 13 amino acids. Germline V gene sequence: CDR1 MDHEN, CDR2 SYDVKM. V lost 7 bases, J lost 8 bases, and 17 bases lay in between. Via MiXCR, TCRdb re-called the RT-PCR reads, giving one row per CDR3 protein. The sample has approximately 9,500 distinct CDR3 sequences, approximately 87% seen once. This clonotype has a single count. This material consisted of T cells from blood (PBMCs), unsorted or a sorted subset (not recorded which), taken before or after yellow fever vaccination (not recorded which). J is TRBJ1-2 and V is TRBV28; no definite D call. This sequence originates from a woman aged 18-29 years who received the yellow fever vaccine. The CDR3 DNA reads as TGTGCCAGCACCCTTAGGGCCCCGAAGGGCTACACCTTC. Encoded protein: CASTLRAPKGYTF.